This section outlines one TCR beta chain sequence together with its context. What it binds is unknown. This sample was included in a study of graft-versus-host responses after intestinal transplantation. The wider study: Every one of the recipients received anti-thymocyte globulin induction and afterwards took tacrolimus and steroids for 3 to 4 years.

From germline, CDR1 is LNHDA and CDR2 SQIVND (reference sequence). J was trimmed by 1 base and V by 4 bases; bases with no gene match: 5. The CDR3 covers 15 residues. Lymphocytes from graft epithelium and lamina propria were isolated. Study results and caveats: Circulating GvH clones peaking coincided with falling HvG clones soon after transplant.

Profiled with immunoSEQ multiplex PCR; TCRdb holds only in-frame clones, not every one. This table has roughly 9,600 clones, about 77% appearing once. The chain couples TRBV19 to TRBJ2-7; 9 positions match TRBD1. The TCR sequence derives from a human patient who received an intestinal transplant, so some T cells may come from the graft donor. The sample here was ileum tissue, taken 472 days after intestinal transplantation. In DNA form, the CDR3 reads TGTGCCAGTAGTAACCCGGGACAGGGATCCTACGAGCAGTACTTC. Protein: CASSNPGQGSYEQYF.